This TCR beta chain derives from a study of blood T cells in healthy people across ages. The donors, aged about 6 to 90, were healthy Caucasians from Russia. CDR1 is KGHSH, CDR2 LQKENI, per germline. The CDR3 has 14 residues. The V segment lost 6 bases and the J segment 2 bases; nucleotides outside the gene matches: 5. A second about 6 to 11 cycle PCR used barcoded and J-beta primers. TCRdb passed the 5' RACE reads through MiXCR, listing each CDR3 protein once. This table holds around 1,000,000 distinct CDR3 sequences, 25% found once. This clonotype occurred a few times. This same sample was also part of a study on T cells of mothers and their children. From that second work: Samples came from a few healthy Caucasian mothers and their six children.

The sample taken for sequencing was blood. This sequence was found in a girl aged 2 to 10 in good health. V gene TRBV18 combines with J gene TRBJ2-7, with 9 positions matching TRBD1. The CDR3 nucleotides read TGTGCCAGCTCTACGGGACAGGGTACCTACGAGCAGTACTTC. Amino acid sequence: CASSTGQGTYEQYF.